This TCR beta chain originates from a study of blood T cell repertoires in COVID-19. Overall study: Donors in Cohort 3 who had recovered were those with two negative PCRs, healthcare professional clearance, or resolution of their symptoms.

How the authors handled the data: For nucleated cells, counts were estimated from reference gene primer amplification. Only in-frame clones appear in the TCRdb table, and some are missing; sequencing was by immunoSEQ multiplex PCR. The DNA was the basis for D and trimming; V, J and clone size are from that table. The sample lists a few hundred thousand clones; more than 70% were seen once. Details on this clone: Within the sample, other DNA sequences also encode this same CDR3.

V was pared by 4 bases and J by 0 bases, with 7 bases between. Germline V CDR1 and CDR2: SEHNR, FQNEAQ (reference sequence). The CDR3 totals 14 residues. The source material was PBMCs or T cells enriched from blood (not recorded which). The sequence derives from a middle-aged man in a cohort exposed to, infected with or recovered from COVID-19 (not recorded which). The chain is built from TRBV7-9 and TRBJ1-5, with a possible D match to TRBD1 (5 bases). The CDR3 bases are TGTGCCAGCAGCTCAGACAGTAGCAATCAGCCCCAGCATTTT. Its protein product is CASSSDSSNQPQHF.